The next 11 T cell receptor beta chains were all read from a single sample in a study of cytomegalovirus exposure and HLA in healthy donors (dated by TCRdb to about 2017). The library was built by means of the immunoSEQ multiplex PCR assay. For the multiplex PCR, a mixture combining 60 forward primers for TCR Vbeta segments and 13 reverse primers for TCR Jbeta segments was used. This is the immuneACCESS table as TCRdb keeps it, with only in-frame sequences that have V and J called. A part of the clones is gone; compared with another copy, unresolved V genes explain less than half, and the rest is unexplained. The sample table records fewer than 95,000 clones. Clones ranked in the top ten supply around 5% of the sample. Sequenced input: PBMCs. The receptors stem from a woman in her thirties or forties in good health and CMV-seropositive.

The rearrangement links TRBV6-1 to TRBJ1-2, with TRBD1 matching over 9 bases. From germline, CDR1 is MNHNS and CDR2 SASEGT. The CDR3 runs 13 residues. With V trimmed by 6 bases and J by 4 bases, 3 bases remained unmatched. CDR3 coding DNA: TGTGCCAGCAGGGAGGGACAGGGCTATGGCTACACCTTC. It specifies CASREGQGYGYTF.

The genes are TRBV29-1 and TRBJ1-3; no reliable D call. This CDR3 is built from 14 residues. Germline V gives CDR1 SQVTM, CDR2 ANQGSEA. Between the trimmed V and J ends, which lost 8 bases and 0 bases, there was a span of 14 bases. This CDR3 is CSFRETSSGNTIYF. As DNA, the CDR3 is TGCAGCTTTCGGGAGACGAGCTCTGGAAACACCATATATTTT.

The CDR3 DNA sequence: TGTGCCAGTAGCCGGGGGGAGTTCAATTCACCCCTCCACTTT. This codes for CASSRGEFNSPLHF. The J gene is TRBJ1-6, the V gene TRBV19, with D maybe TRBD1 (5 bases). Trimming took off 6 bases at V and 7 bases at J, with 13 bases between the two ends. There are 14 residues in the CDR3. Germline V gene data show CDR1 as LNHDA and CDR2 as SQIVND (reference sequence).

V and J are TRBV2 and TRBJ1-4; 8 bases map to TRBD1. Germline assignment: CDR1 SNHLY and CDR2 FYNNEI. V lost 6 bases, J lost 8 bases, and 8 bases stayed unmatched. CDR3 length: 14 residues. This CDR3 reads CASRMQGAKEKLFF. The DNA of the CDR3 is TGTGCCAGCAGGATGCAGGGGGCGAAGGAAAAACTGTTTTTT.

This chain uses TRBV28 with TRBJ1-2; D is perhaps TRBD1 (5 bases). Germline V gives CDR1 MDHEN, CDR2 SYDVKM. Deletions cut 6 bases from V and 3 bases from J, with 14 bases between. CDR3 length equals 14 residues. The CDR3 coding sequence is TGTGCCAGCAGGACAACAGGCTCTTACTATGGCTACACCTTC. Amino acids: CASRTTGSYYGYTF.

The chain has TRBV18 and TRBJ1-1; D not certain. The CDR3 runs 15 residues. The V and J ends lost 3 bases and 0 bases respectively, with 11 bases between them. CDR1 is KGHSH, CDR2 LQKENI, per germline. In DNA form, the CDR3 reads TGTGCCAGCTCACCGTCGGGAGTAATGAACACTGAAGCTTTCTTT. It is translated as CASSPSGVMNTEAFF.

The genes are TRBV7-9 and TRBJ1-2; 8 bases align to TRBD1. V dropped 3 bases and J dropped 5; count of bases not matched to a gene: 2. Germline V lookup: CDR1 SEHNR, CDR2 FQNEAQ (reference sequence). This CDR3 contains 13 residues. As DNA, the CDR3 is TGTGCCAGCAGCTTCAGGGGGCTATATGGCTACACCTTC. Translated: CASSFRGLYGYTF.

The chain is built from TRBV19 and TRBJ2-7; TRBD2 matches at 12 bases. The CDR3 runs 13 residues. Germline loops: CDR1 LNHDA, CDR2 SQIVND (reference sequence). V lost 9 bases, J lost 4 bases, and 4 bases stayed unmatched. CDR3 loop: CASGTSGGYEQYF. DNA for the CDR3: TGTGCCAGCGGTACTAGCGGGGGGTACGAGCAGTACTTC.

This chain links TRBV18 with TRBJ1-4; D is unresolved. CDR3 length: 15 amino acids. The germline V and J ends were trimmed by 2 bases and 10 bases, with 17 bases remaining between them. The germline CDR1 and CDR2 sequences are KGHSH and LQKENI. The CDR3 DNA reads as TGTGCCAGCTCACCAAGCGGTCACAGCCAAATAAAACTGTTTTTT. It specifies CASSPSGHSQIKLFF.

This chain connects TRBV6-6 to TRBJ1-2, with TRBD1 matching over 11 bases. Germline V gives CDR1 MNHNY, CDR2 SVGAGI (reference sequence). CDR3 size: 15 residues. V lost 4 bases, J lost 3 bases, and 4 bases stayed unmatched. The CDR3 DNA reads TGTGCCAGCAGTTTCCCGGGACAGGGGGACTATGGCTACACCTTC. Translating it yields CASSFPGQGDYGYTF.

The V gene is TRBV7-2, the J gene TRBJ2-2; possibly TRBD2 for D (6 bases). Germline CDR1 is SGHTA and CDR2 is FQGNSA. The germline V and J ends were trimmed by 5 bases and 6 bases, with 13 bases remaining between them. The CDR3 loop spans 14 amino acids. This CDR3 is CASSPTLASGELFF. Here the CDR3 DNA reads TGTGCCAGCAGCCCCACCCTAGCGTCCGGGGAGCTGTTTTTT.